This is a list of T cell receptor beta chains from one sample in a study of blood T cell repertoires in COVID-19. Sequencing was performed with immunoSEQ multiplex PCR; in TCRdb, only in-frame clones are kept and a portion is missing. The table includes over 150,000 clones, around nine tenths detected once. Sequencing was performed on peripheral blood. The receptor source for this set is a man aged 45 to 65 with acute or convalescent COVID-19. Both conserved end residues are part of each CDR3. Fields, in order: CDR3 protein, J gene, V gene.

CDR3: CASSEALGTGGDEKLFF; J: TRBJ1-4; V: TRBV2
CDR3: CASSALPGTNLDTQYF; J: TRBJ2-3; V: TRBV9
CDR3: CASSQEGGANPLEQYF; J: TRBJ2-7; V: TRBV3-1/TRBV3-2
CDR3: CASSGDFSNQPQHF; J: TRBJ1-5; V: TRBV7-9
CDR3: CASSQEDKRLQGAAGELFF; J: TRBJ2-2; V: TRBV4-3
CDR3: CASRDQTGETQYF; J: TRBJ2-5; V: TRBV12-3/TRBV12-4
CDR3: CASRSGTGAYNEQFF; J: TRBJ2-1; V: TRBV11-1
CDR3: CASSRSPAASYEQYF; J: TRBJ2-7; V: TRBV3-1/TRBV3-2
CDR3: CASSQLNTEAFF; J: TRBJ1-1; V: TRBV6-5
CDR3: CASSLVGTGSYTF; J: TRBJ1-2; V: TRBV7-2
CDR3: CASTLSTEAFF; J: TRBJ1-1; V: TRBV12-3/TRBV12-4
CDR3: CASSQAGRKETQYF; J: TRBJ2-5; V: TRBV14
CDR3: CASSLGTAGGEAFF; J: TRBJ1-1; V: TRBV3-1/TRBV3-2
CDR3: CASSESVRGQPQHF; J: TRBJ1-5; V: TRBV2
CDR3: CASGAVSRDEQFF; J: TRBJ2-1; V: TRBV6-5
CDR3: CASSHGGVEQFF; J: TRBJ2-1; V: TRBV5-5
CDR3: CASSFTGETQYF; J: TRBJ2-5; V: TRBV9
CDR3: CASSLPRGATNYGYTF; J: TRBJ1-2; V: TRBV11-2
CDR3: CASSESSRADTQYF; J: TRBJ2-3; V: TRBV10-1
CDR3: CASRTRPSAGELFF; J: TRBJ2-2; V: TRBV6-6
CDR3: CASSLNQDKYYGYTF; J: TRBJ1-2; V: TRBV6-2/TRBV6-3
CDR3: CASSSWTSGGPFLDEQFF; J: TRBJ2-1; V: TRBV5-6
CDR3: CASSQTITGGYGYTF; J: TRBJ1-2; V: TRBV27
CDR3: CASSQDTGQGYGYTF; J: TRBJ1-2; V: TRBV3-1/TRBV3-2
CDR3: CASSWTGSLRGYTF; J: TRBJ1-2; V: TRBV28
CDR3: CASYGIRRDTEAFF; J: TRBJ1-1; V: TRBV18
CDR3: CASRNRGSSYNEQFF; J: TRBJ2-1; V: TRBV4-1
CDR3: CASSFLRYSNQPQHF; J: TRBJ1-5; V: TRBV28
CDR3: CASSFWTSGGYDNEQFF; J: TRBJ2-1; V: TRBV5-1
CDR3: CASRPFWRQYTQYF; J: TRBJ2-3; V: TRBV6-5
CDR3: CASRDRHSGNTIYF; J: TRBJ1-3; V: TRBV19
CDR3: CASSPGTGNNSPLHF; J: TRBJ1-6; V: TRBV28
CDR3: CASSLGAASYEQYF; J: TRBJ2-7; V: TRBV18
CDR3: CASSLTGATGELFF; J: TRBJ2-2; V: TRBV19
CDR3: CASSLFVTDRGNQPQHF; J: TRBJ1-5; V: TRBV5-8
CDR3: CASSLLGARTEAFF; J: TRBJ1-1; V: TRBV5-6
CDR3: CASSAGTGAYEQYF; J: TRBJ2-7; V: TRBV19
CDR3: CASSPNYRLLYNSPLHF; J: TRBJ1-6; V: TRBV3-1/TRBV3-2
CDR3: CASSPQTSGGQYNEQFF; J: TRBJ2-1; V: TRBV18
CDR3: CASRREQNSNQPQHF; J: TRBJ1-5; V: TRBV2
CDR3: CASSPSRDYLAKNIQYF; J: TRBJ2-4; V: TRBV28
CDR3: CASSLVGQGRETQYF; J: TRBJ2-5; V: TRBV28
CDR3: CATSSLLGTGNTEAFF; J: TRBJ1-1; V: TRBV15
CDR3: CASSPSGQGSADTQYF; J: TRBJ2-3; V: TRBV18
CDR3: CASTDRDGSPLHF; J: TRBJ1-6; V: TRBV6-6
CDR3: CASALTENSNQPQHF; J: TRBJ1-5; V: TRBV27
CDR3: CASSLTGPSEKLFF; J: TRBJ1-4; V: TRBV6-2/TRBV6-3
CDR3: CASSPTDRTQYF; J: TRBJ2-5; V: TRBV11-2
CDR3: CASSLGWTGAAYEQYF; J: TRBJ2-7; V: TRBV7-6
CDR3: CAWSVALTSDTSDTQYF; J: TRBJ2-3; V: TRBV30
CDR3: CATSARGTGADTQYF; J: TRBJ2-3; V: TRBV24-1
CDR3: CASRGLTGANVLTF; J: TRBJ2-6; V: TRBV6-5
CDR3: CASSEHPSGLPFHDTGELFF; J: TRBJ2-2; V: TRBV2